What follows are 27 T cell receptor beta chains derived from one specimen sequenced in a study of blood T cell repertoires in COVID-19. The protocol was immunoSEQ multiplex PCR, while the TCRdb copy is restricted to in-frame clones and leaves out a portion. This repertoire shows just over 300,000 clones, approximately 85% found once; its top ten account for less than 2.5%. The sample was PBMCs or T cells enriched from blood (not recorded which). All receptors come from a man aged 25-40 years who had recovered from COVID-19.

The chain couples TRBV12-3 or TRBV12-4 to TRBJ1-1; no definite D call. V was trimmed by 7 bases and J by 0 bases, leaving 6 bases between them. The CDR3 runs 12 residues. The CDR3 spells CASMSLNTEAFF. In DNA form, the CDR3 reads TGTGCCAGCATGAGCCTGAACACTGAAGCTTTCTTT.

The chain is built from TRBV24-1 and TRBJ1-1; D is unresolved. V was pared by 1 base and J by 1 base, with 12 bases between. Germline V gene lookup returns CDR1 KGHDR and CDR2 SFDVKD. The CDR3 runs 16 residues. The CDR3 loop reads CATSDFTREWNTEAFF. The CDR3 nucleotides read TGTGCCACCAGTGATTTTACGAGGGAATGGAACACTGAAGCTTTCTTT.

This clone is a singleton in its sample. The chain recombines TRBV7-2 with TRBJ1-6, with 9 nucleotides matching TRBD1. The germline V gene encodes CDR1 SGHTA and CDR2 FQGNSA. The length of the CDR3 is 15 residues. V gave up 6 bases and J gave up 12 bases; unmatched junction bases: 12. CDR3 residues: CASRTQGAEDLPLHF. The DNA for the CDR3 is TGTGCCAGCAGAACACAGGGGGCGGAGGACTTACCCCTCCACTTT.

The V gene is TRBV7-8, the J gene TRBJ1-2; 8 positions match TRBD1. Germline V lookup: CDR1 SGHVS, CDR2 FQNEAQ. The CDR3 is 15 amino acids. J lost 5 bases, V lost 4 bases, and 9 bases had no gene match. This CDR3 reads CASSSGTGLIYGYTF. CDR3 nucleotide sequence: TGTGCCAGCAGCTCCGGGACAGGCTTAATTTATGGCTACACCTTC.

V gene TRBV30 combines with J gene TRBJ2-5; D is undetermined. Germline values: CDR1 GTSNPN, CDR2 SVGIG (reference sequence). The CDR3 is 13 amino acids. The ends were cut back, 1 base at V and 2 bases at J, with 8 bases in the middle. The CDR3 DNA reads as TGTGCCTGGAGTGCTGGGCCGCAAGAGACCCAGTACTTC. Amino acids: CAWSAGPQETQYF.

The chain carries TRBV18 and TRBJ2-2, with 7 bases fitting TRBD2. The CDR3 length is 16 residues. J lost 6 bases, V lost 3 bases, and 10 bases had no gene match. The V gene's germline CDR1 is KGHSH and CDR2 LQKENI. The CDR3 DNA reads TGTGCCAGCTCACCGACCCCCGGACTAGGCGCCGGGGAGCTGTTTTTT. Its translation: CASSPTPGLGAGELFF.

The sample holds one count of this clone. The chain joins TRBV4-1 to TRBJ1-4, with 10 bases lining up with TRBD1. The CDR3 runs 16 residues. Trimming took 5 bases from V and 6 from J; bases not matched to a gene: 9. CDR1 is MGHRA, CDR2 YSYEKL, per germline. The CDR3 loop reads CASSYGLGTGDEKLFF. For the CDR3, the DNA is TGCGCCAGCAGCTACGGCCTCGGGACAGGGGATGAAAAACTGTTTTTT.

This clone showed up just a few times. The V call is TRBV7-3, the J call TRBJ1-6; 8 positions match TRBD1. The CDR3 is 14 residues long. J was trimmed by 7 bases and V by 8 bases; bases with no gene match: 7. The germline V gene has CDR1 SGHTA and CDR2 FQGTGA. CDR3 region: CASARGTGNSPLHF. The DNA for the CDR3 is TGTGCCAGCGCCCGGGGGACAGGAAATTCACCCCTCCACTTT.

This rearrangement joins TRBV7-6 to TRBJ2-7; D call uncertain. Per the germline V gene, CDR1 is SGHVS and CDR2 is FNYEAQ. V shed 0 bases and J shed 1 base, with 7 bases lying between them. The CDR3 consists of 14 residues. CDR3 coding DNA: TGTGCCAGCAGCTTAGCGTTCGGTTCCTACGAGCAGTACTTC. It translates to CASSLAFGSYEQYF.

This clone is a singleton in its sample. This sequence joins TRBV7-2 and TRBJ1-1, with 9 bases aligning to TRBD1. J lost 10 bases, V lost 5 bases, and 11 bases had no gene match. Germline assignment: CDR1 SGHTA and CDR2 FQGNSA. The CDR3 contains 14 residues. The DNA of the CDR3 is TGTGCCAGCAGCCAAAAGGACAGGGGTGGACGAGCTTTCTTT. The encoded protein is CASSQKDRGGRAFF.

A remark on this clone: Other DNA sequences in this sample translate to the same CDR3. CDR3 DNA: TGTGCCAGCAGCTTGGGACAGGGAGGCTATGGCTACACCTTC. This gives the protein CASSLGQGGYGYTF. This chain connects TRBV5-8 to TRBJ1-2; TRBD1 aligns across 7 bases. This CDR3 is built from 14 residues. Losses at the gene ends were 0 bases for V and 4 bases for J; bases not matched to a gene: 3. In germline, CDR1 is SGHTS, CDR2 YDEGEE.

This rearrangement joins TRBV6-1 to TRBJ2-7; tentative D call: TRBD1 (6 bases). Per germline, CDR1 MNHNS and CDR2 SASEGT. The V end lost 0 bases, the J end lost 8 bases, and 11 bases lay between the germline ends. The CDR3 consists of 13 residues. The CDR3: CASSEAGHRKQYF. The CDR3 DNA is TGTGCCAGCAGTGAAGCGGGACATCGGAAGCAGTACTTC.

CDR3 in amino acids: CASRSGTNYGYTF. The CDR3 nucleotides are TGTGCCAGCAGATCGGGGACTAACTATGGCTACACCTTC. The V call is TRBV6-5, the J call TRBJ1-2; D is unclear. The CDR3 totals 13 residues. Trimming shortened V by 6 bases and J by 0 bases, and 8 bases separated the two germline ends. Looked up from germline, CDR1 is MNHEY and CDR2 is SVGAGI.

Here the CDR3 reads CASSGDKGENSPLHF. CDR3 coding DNA: TGTGCCAGTAGCGGTGACAAGGGGGAGAATTCACCCCTCCACTTT. V usage is TRBV19 and J usage is TRBJ1-6; perhaps TRBD1 as D (6 bases). Germline V CDR1 and CDR2: LNHDA, SQIVND (reference sequence). The CDR3 contains 15 residues. V lost 6 bases and J lost 7, with 16 bases in between.

The chain carries TRBV7-9 and TRBJ2-5, with TRBD2 matching 10 bases. The germline gives CDR1 SEHNR, CDR2 FQNEAQ (reference sequence). This CDR3 has 15 residues. Trimming cost V 5 bases and J 2 bases; bases outside gene matches: 5. For the CDR3, the DNA is TGTGCCAGCAGCCGCACTAGCGGGGTTCAAGAGACCCAGTACTTC. Translating it yields CASSRTSGVQETQYF.

DNA of the CDR3: TGTGCCAGTAGTATGGGGTCGGGGAGGGATCAGCCCCAGCATTTT. It encodes CASSMGSGRDQPQHF. The V and J genes are TRBV19 and TRBJ1-5; D unresolved. This CDR3 comprises 15 residues. CDR1 LNHDA and CDR2 SQIVND come from the germline V gene (reference sequence). The germline V and J ends were trimmed by 3 bases and 5 bases, with 14 bases remaining between them.

The chain carries TRBV10-3 and TRBJ1-1, with 10 bases identical to TRBD1. The junction had 5 bases not matched to a gene; V was cut back by 4 bases and J by 3 bases. Germline assignment: CDR1 ENHRY and CDR2 SYGVKD. The CDR3 contains 15 residues. In nucleotides, the CDR3 is TGTGCCATCAGTGTAAGGACAGGGGGATACACTGAAGCTTTCTTT. Translation gives CAISVRTGGYTEAFF.

This clone came up a few times. The rearrangement joins TRBV3-1 (or the pseudogene TRBV3-2) to TRBJ1-5; 9 bases map to TRBD1. J lost 6 bases, V lost 4 bases, and 4 bases had no gene match. This CDR3 region has 14 residues. CDR1 is LGHDT and CDR2 is YNNKEL in the germline V gene (reference sequence). The CDR3 bases are TGTGCCAGCAGCCCCCGGACAGGGGCTCAGCCCCAGCATTTT. As protein: CASSPRTGAQPQHF.

V is TRBV21-1 and J is TRBJ1-2. TRBV21-1 is marked as a pseudogene. The CDR3 runs 10 residues. Here the CDR3 DNA reads TGTGCCAGCAGCCCCCCGGGCTACACCTTC. It specifies CASSPPGYTF.

The CDR3 DNA sequence: TGTGCCAGCAGACCACGGACAGGTTCGGTCCTATATGGCTACACCTTC. This codes for CASRPRTGSVLYGYTF. The V call is TRBV13, the J call TRBJ1-2; TRBD1 matches 7 bases. Germline lookup yields CDR1 PRHDT and CDR2 FYEKMQ (reference sequence). V trimming: 6 bases; J trimming: 5 bases; junction bases outside the gene matches: 15. This CDR3 region has 16 residues.

The genes are TRBV30 and TRBJ2-1; 7 nucleotides agree with TRBD1. The CDR3 totals 16 residues. Trimming took 0 bases from V and 7 from J; bases not matched to a gene: 12. Germline CDR1 reads GTSNPN; CDR2 reads SVGIG (reference sequence). For the CDR3, the DNA is TGTGCCTGGAGTGTAGCCGGGACAGCCCAGAGGAATGAGCAGTTCTTC. This encodes CAWSVAGTAQRNEQFF.

CDR3 sequence reads: CAITASGPYEQYF. In DNA, the CDR3 is TGTGCCATTACGGCTAGCGGACCCTACGAGCAGTACTTC. The chain recombines TRBV6-5 with TRBJ2-7; 7 bases line up with TRBD2. In germline, CDR1 is MNHEY, CDR2 SVGAGI. The CDR3 runs 13 residues. The J segment lost 2 bases and the V segment lost 10 bases, leaving 8 bases of the junction unmatched.

The DNA for the CDR3 is TGTGCCACCAGCAGAGAAGGGGATCGTGGGACCCAGTACTTC. Translation gives CATSREGDRGTQYF. The gene calls are TRBV15 and TRBJ2-5, with D possibly being TRBD1 (5 bases). The V and J ends lost 0 bases and 7 bases respectively, with 12 bases between them. Germline V gene sequence: CDR1 LNHNV, CDR2 YYDKDF (reference sequence). CDR3 length equals 14 residues.

The chain joins TRBV5-5 to TRBJ1-2; tentatively, D is TRBD1 (6 bases). The CDR3 contains 14 residues. Germline CDR1 SGHKS, CDR2 YYEKEE (reference sequence). The V end was cut by 4 bases, the J end by 0 bases, with 10 bases between. CDR3 sequence reads: CASSPGATNYGYTF. Written as DNA, the CDR3 is TGTGCCAGCAGCCCAGGGGCTACTAACTATGGCTACACCTTC.

This sequence joins TRBV25-1 and TRBJ2-2; D possibly corresponds to TRBD1 (6 bases). The CDR3 runs to 14 residues. CDR1 and CDR2 (germline): MGHDK, SYGVNS. V was cut by 6 bases and J by 5 bases, with 13 bases left in between. CDR3 DNA sequence: TGTGCCAGCAGCCACAACAGGGAAACCGGGGAGCTGTTTTTT. Translating gives CASSHNRETGELFF.

The rearrangement joins TRBV6-5 to TRBJ2-1, with 9 bases fitting TRBD2. Losses at the gene ends were 10 bases for V and 0 bases for J; bases not matched to a gene: 7. The germline V gene has CDR1 MNHEY and CDR2 SVGAGI. The CDR3 length is 15 residues. CDR3: CATPGLAGSYNEQFF. CDR3 DNA: TGTGCCACCCCGGGACTAGCAGGCTCCTACAATGAGCAGTTCTTC.

By frequency in the sample, this clone is large (0.1 to 1%). The chain combines TRBV12-1 with TRBJ2-2; whether TRBD1, the table's D call, matches the DNA was not checked. TRBV12-1 is deemed a pseudogene. There are 14 residues in the CDR3. CDR3 sequence: CASSARVDTGELFF. CDR3 DNA: TGTGCCAGCAGCGCCAGGGTAGACACCGGGGAGCTGTTTTTT.